This is a list of T cell receptor beta chains from one sample in a study of graft-versus-host responses after intestinal transplantation. Profiling relied on immunoSEQ multiplex PCR, and the TCRdb table lists in-frame clones only, not all of them. This table holds tens of thousands of clones, 85% to 95% found once. The antigens for these receptors are not known. The input for sequencing was unstimulated CD4+ T cells sorted from spleen or lymph node cells, taken before transplant. The receptors originated from a human donor who was the organ donor for an intestinal transplant. CDR3s include the opening cysteine and the closing phenylalanine or tryptophan. Fields, in order: J gene, V gene, CDR3 protein.

TRBJ1-1,TRBV2,CASSDSWDVGTFF
TRBJ1-3,TRBV7-2,CASSPENNSGNTIYF
TRBJ2-7,TRBV7-3,CASSSTGNEQYF
TRBJ2-7,TRBV6-6,CASSYSDGNYEQYF
TRBJ2-3,TRBV10-3,CAIRAGQGVNQADTQYF
TRBJ2-7,TRBV4-1,CASSQARQGYEQYF
TRBJ1-2,TRBV7-2,CASSDRAYGYTF
TRBJ2-7,TRBV4-2,CASSPRLDPPPYEQYF
TRBJ2-7,TRBV7-8,CASRPRTGDYRSYEQYF
TRBJ2-7,TRBV5-1,CASSWESGEYEQYF
TRBJ1-5,TRBV5-5,CASSLAGANQPQHF
TRBJ2-5,TRBV25-1,CASWTLGGWWETQYF
TRBJ2-7,TRBV15,CATSRAGGSFYEQYF
TRBJ2-7,TRBV27,CASGVHRGTAYEQYF
TRBJ1-1,TRBV6-4,CASIEKETGGEGTEAFF
TRBJ2-2,TRBV2,CASRDRQGGTGELFF
TRBJ2-1,TRBV7-2,CASSFRVPGTSGYNEQFF